This T cell receptor beta chain emerged from a study of blood T cell repertoires in COVID-19. The wider study: Whether acute or convalescent, the COVID-19 samples came from the United States, Italy and Spain. Nucleic acid was either cDNA or gDNA, and it came from T cells, B-cell-depleted T cells, or PBMCs.

Authors' processing steps: Amplification from reference gene primers served as the basis for estimated nucleated cell counts. Only in-frame clones appear in the TCRdb table, and some are missing; sequencing was by immunoSEQ multiplex PCR. V and J calls and clone size come straight from that table; D and trimming were deduced from the DNA. The table has roughly 280,000 clones, 80% to 90% seen once; the top ten hold roughly 11%. The origin of this receptor is a woman between 70 and 85 years old with acute or convalescent COVID-19. The material sequenced was peripheral blood.

This CDR3 reads CASSSTVTGELFF. CDR3 nucleotides: TGTGCCAGCAGCTCTACAGTCACCGGGGAGCTGTTTTTT. The rearrangement links TRBV11-2 to TRBJ2-2; D unresolved. The CDR3 has 13 amino acids. The germline CDR1 and CDR2 sequences are SGHAT and FQNNGV. Trimming pared 4 bases from V and 4 bases from J, leaving 7 bases between.